What follows is one T cell receptor beta chain and its context. The data belong to a study of shared T cell receptors in the human thymus. V was trimmed by 5 bases and J by 7 bases, leaving 11 bases between them. Per the germline V gene, CDR1 is SGHTA and CDR2 is FQGTGA. This CDR3 comprises 12 residues. The protocol was immunoSEQ multiplex PCR, while the TCRdb copy is restricted to in-frame clones and leaves out a portion. Here the sample spans roughly 550,000 clones, approximately 78% being singletons. These data were also filed under a second study, of human thymus T cells. That work states: Unrelated individuals reportedly shared highly overlapping thymic TCR repertoires.

The source material was thymocytes. This TCR was recovered from a boy under two years old with a congenital heart defect. The chain links TRBV7-3 to TRBJ1-2; D gene unclear. CDR3 region: CASSPGIGGYTF. The CDR3 nucleotides are TGTGCCAGCAGCCCCGGGATTGGTGGCTACACCTTC. Filled out from reference TRBV7-3 and TRBJ1-2, the complete variable domain reads GAGVSQTPSNKVTEKGKYVELRCDPISGHTALYWYRQSLGQGPEFLIYFQGTGAADDSGLPNDRFFAVRPEGSVSTLKIQRTERGDSAVYLCASSPGIGGYTFGSGTRLTVV.